Shown below are 30 T cell receptor beta chains from a single sample sequenced in a study of beta chain features in type 1 diabetes. Antigens for these TCRs are unknown. Study-wide findings and caveats: Moderate but significant shortening of TCRB CDR3s was recorded in all four CD4+ subsets from Type 1 diabetes patients.

As every portion of the isolated RNA was reverse transcribed, the sequencing read expressed TCRB transcripts. Measured with immunoSEQ multiplex PCR; TCRdb has only the in-frame clones, and not every one. This sample has hundreds of thousands of clones; under 15% occur once, and the top ten carry 0.02% to 0.025%. The sequencing sample was made of naive CD4+ T cells from blood. The source is a man aged 18 to 35 with type 1 diabetes.

The V call is TRBV30, the J call TRBJ2-7; 8 bases align to TRBD1. The germline V gene has CDR1 GTSNPN and CDR2 SVGIG (reference sequence). Trimming removed 6 bases from V and 4 bases from J; junction bases left unmatched: 11. This CDR3 is built from 14 residues. In nucleotides, the CDR3 is TGTGCCTGTCTCGCCGTGACAGGGGTGTACGAGCAGTACTTC. Amino acid sequence: CACLAVTGVYEQYF.

This clone was counted only a few times. V usage is TRBV6-1 and J usage is TRBJ2-5; weak D call: TRBD1 (5 bases). This CDR3 has 13 amino acids. V shed 6 bases and J shed 2 bases, with 10 bases lying between them. Germline CDR1 MNHNS, CDR2 SASEGT. The CDR3 bases are TGTGCCAGCAGCACCAGACAGCAAGAGACCCAGTACTTC. Translation gives CASSTRQQETQYF.

V gene TRBV7-2 combines with J gene TRBJ2-5; 7 positions match TRBD2. The V and J ends lost 4 bases and 3 bases, in that order; junction bases with no gene match: 2. This CDR3 region has 13 residues. Germline V gene data show CDR1 as SGHTA and CDR2 as FQGNSA. The CDR3 loop is CASSWAGEETQYF. CDR3 DNA sequence: TGTGCCAGCAGCTGGGCGGGGGAAGAGACCCAGTACTTC.

In this sample, this clone turned up a few times. This chain joins TRBV4-1 and TRBJ1-1, with 9 nucleotides matching TRBD1. The V and J ends lost 3 bases and 5 bases, in that order; junction bases with no gene match: 7. This CDR3 is 15 amino acids long. Germline V lookup: CDR1 MGHRA, CDR2 YSYEKL. The CDR3, as DNA: TGCGCCAGCAGCCATGGACAGGGGCCGAAGACTGAAGCTTTCTTT. Translated: CASSHGQGPKTEAFF.

This clone was seen more than once but under ten times. The rearrangement uses TRBV7-9 and TRBJ2-2; TRBD1 agrees at 9 bases. From germline, CDR1 is SEHNR and CDR2 FQNEAQ (reference sequence). Germline trimming cut 5 bases from V and 6 bases from J; bases unmatched to any gene: 19. This CDR3 is built from 19 residues. The DNA of the CDR3 is TGTGCCAGCAGCCAACCCCTCCAACCGGGACAGGGATTGGCCGGGGAGCTGTTTTTT. This codes for CASSQPLQPGQGLAGELFF.

A few counts support this clone. The J gene is TRBJ2-5, the V gene TRBV7-6; 9 bases are a match to TRBD2. CDR3 length: 14 residues. Germline V gene lookup returns CDR1 SGHVS and CDR2 FNYEAQ. J lost 4 bases, V lost 5 bases, and 5 bases had no gene match. The CDR3 coding sequence is TGTGCCAGCAGCGCCGGGACTAGCCCAGAGACCCAGTACTTC. It specifies CASSAGTSPETQYF.

This clone was picked up a small number of times. The chain couples TRBV7-2 to TRBJ2-1; D is ambiguous. The CDR3 consists of 12 residues. Trimming stripped 2 bases from V and 10 bases from J, with 9 bases between. From germline, CDR1 is SGHTA and CDR2 FQGNSA. The DNA of the CDR3 is TGTGCCAGCAGCTTATGGGGAAAGGAGCAGTTCTTC. It is translated as CASSLWGKEQFF.

The table lists this clone with a few counts. The chain couples TRBV9 to TRBJ2-1, with TRBD2 matching over 8 bases. The germline gives CDR1 SGDLS, CDR2 YYNGEE. J gave up 5 bases and V 0 bases, and 10 bases lay outside the gene matches. This CDR3 has 17 residues. The DNA of the CDR3 is TGTGCCAGCAGCGTAGGATCACGGACTAGCAACAACAATGAGCAGTTCTTC. Amino acid sequence: CASSVGSRTSNNNEQFF.

In its sample, this clone was seen a few times. The gene calls are TRBV19 and TRBJ2-1; 9 positions agree with TRBD1. V lost 1 base and J lost 7; bases outside the gene matches: 5. Germline values: CDR1 LNHDA, CDR2 SQIVND (reference sequence). The CDR3 is 15 residues long. The CDR3 here is CASSIAGDRVNEQFF. In nucleotides, the CDR3 is TGTGCCAGTAGTATAGCTGGGGACAGGGTGAATGAGCAGTTCTTC.

Only a few counts were recorded for this clone. This sequence joins TRBV30 and TRBJ1-6; TRBD1 agrees at 8 bases. The CDR3 is 14 amino acids. V was clipped by 0 bases and J by 8 bases; unmatched bases: 3. Per the germline V gene, CDR1 is GTSNPN and CDR2 is SVGIG (reference sequence). CDR3 coding DNA: TGTGCCTGGAGTGTGATACAGGGGGATTCACCCCTCCACTTT. Amino acid sequence: CAWSVIQGDSPLHF. Full variable domain (remainder filled in from reference TRBV30 and TRBJ1-6): SQTIHQWPATLVQPVGSPLSLECTVEGTSNPNLYWYRQAAGRGLQLLFYSVGIGQISSEVPQNLSASRPQDRQFILSSKKLLLSDSGFYLCAWSVIQGDSPLHFGNGTRLTVT.

This clone was seen a few times. Other DNA sequences in this sample translate to the same CDR3. This sequence joins TRBV9 and TRBJ2-2; D is uncertain. V shed 3 bases and J shed 0 bases, with 0 bases lying between them. The CDR3 sequence is 12 residues long. The V gene's germline CDR1 is SGDLS and CDR2 YYNGEE. Here the CDR3 reads CASSANTGELFF. CDR3 DNA sequence: TGTGCCAGCAGCGCGAACACCGGGGAGCTGTTTTTT.

CDR3 sequence: CASSLAWGNTGELFF. CDR3 bases: TGTGCCAGCAGCCTCGCTTGGGGGAACACCGGGGAGCTGTTTTTT. This sequence joins TRBV7-3 and TRBJ2-2; no definite D call. With 5 bases removed from V and 1 base from J, the gap between germline ends came to 11 bases. The CDR3 is 15 amino acids. Germline V lookup: CDR1 SGHTA, CDR2 FQGTGA.

This clone was counted between two and nine times. This chain joins TRBV28 and TRBJ1-5; D is ambiguous. The germline V gene has CDR1 MDHEN and CDR2 SYDVKM. CDR3 length: 13 amino acids. The V and J ends lost 6 bases and 0 bases respectively, with 6 bases between them. The CDR3: CASRIHSNQPQHF. In DNA form, the CDR3 reads TGTGCCAGCAGGATCCATAGCAATCAGCCCCAGCATTTT.

This clone appeared once. The chain is built from TRBV19 and TRBJ1-5; D is ambiguous. The CDR3 length is 14 residues. The V gene lost 5 bases and the J gene lost 3 bases, with 11 bases spanning the gap. Germline V CDR1 and CDR2: LNHDA, SQIVND (reference sequence). For the CDR3, the DNA is TGTGCCAGTAGTTTAGCAGGCTTCAATCAGCCCCAGCATTTT. Protein: CASSLAGFNQPQHF.

This clone was counted between two and nine times. J is TRBJ1-5 and V is TRBV2; no clear D. Trimming stripped 2 bases from V and 3 bases from J, with 8 bases between. The germline gives CDR1 SNHLY, CDR2 FYNNEI. CDR3 length equals 14 residues. CDR3 sequence: CASSELAVNQPQHF. The DNA for the CDR3 is TGTGCCAGCAGTGAATTGGCAGTCAATCAGCCCCAGCATTTT.

This chain uses TRBV2 with TRBJ1-4, with D hard to call. V lost 7 bases and J lost 8, with 17 bases in between. This CDR3 comprises 14 residues. CDR1 is SNHLY, CDR2 FYNNEI, per germline. CDR3 protein: CASTETGGIEKLFF. CDR3 in DNA: TGTGCCAGCACAGAGACCGGCGGCATCGAAAAACTGTTTTTT.

V gene TRBV9 combines with J gene TRBJ1-6, with 8 bases aligning to TRBD1. The V segment lost 0 bases and the J segment 9 bases; nucleotides outside the gene matches: 2. The CDR3 has 14 amino acids. Looked up from germline, CDR1 is SGDLS and CDR2 is YYNGEE. The CDR3 protein is CASSVGTGGSPLHF. Here the CDR3 DNA reads TGTGCCAGCAGCGTAGGAACAGGGGGTTCACCCCTCCACTTT.

The V call is TRBV29-1, the J call TRBJ2-3; D possibly corresponds to TRBD2 (6 bases). Per the germline V gene, CDR1 is SQVTM and CDR2 is ANQGSEA. This CDR3 has 14 residues. V lost 4 bases and J lost 0, with 11 bases in between. CDR3 sequence (DNA): TGCAGCGTTGCGGAGGGTCAAAGCACAGATACGCAGTATTTT. Protein: CSVAEGQSTDTQYF.

The V call is TRBV7-9, the J call TRBJ2-7; perhaps TRBD1 as D (7 bases). V lost 3 bases and J 2 bases, leaving 14 bases between the germline ends. Germline CDR1 SEHNR, CDR2 FQNEAQ (reference sequence). The CDR3 is 15 residues long. The CDR3 DNA is TGTGCCAGCAGCTTGGAGGGGGCGCCGCCCTACGAGCAGTACTTC. It codes for CASSLEGAPPYEQYF.

The V gene is TRBV27, the J gene TRBJ2-3; D unresolved. In germline, CDR1 is MNHEY, CDR2 SMNVEV (reference sequence). CDR3 size: 14 residues. V shed 6 bases and J shed 0 bases, with 10 bases lying between them. This CDR3 reads CASRELVSTDTQYF. CDR3 DNA: TGTGCCAGCAGGGAACTGGTCAGCACAGATACGCAGTATTTT.

This clone was counted a few times. The V call is TRBV30, the J call TRBJ1-2; D is uncertain. V lost 5 bases and J lost 4, with 17 bases in between. The CDR3 has 14 residues. Per germline, CDR1 GTSNPN and CDR2 SVGIG (reference sequence). CDR3 sequence reads: CAWVEGLSSYGYTF. The CDR3 bases are TGTGCCTGGGTGGAAGGCCTCTCGAGCTATGGCTACACCTTC.

This clone showed up just a few times. J is TRBJ2-4 and V is TRBV11-2; D unclear. V lost 1 base to trimming and J lost 3 bases, with 7 bases between them. The germline V gene encodes CDR1 SGHAT and CDR2 FQNNGV. This CDR3 contains 14 residues. CDR3 amino acids: CASSLVGSKNIQYF. DNA for the CDR3: TGTGCCAGCAGCTTAGTGGGCAGCAAAAACATTCAGTACTTC.

This chain links TRBV6-1 with TRBJ1-5; TRBD1 matches 8 bases. Germline V gene data show CDR1 as MNHNS and CDR2 as SASEGT. The V segment lost 2 bases and the J segment 3 bases; nucleotides outside the gene matches: 6. The CDR3 runs 16 residues. The CDR3, as DNA: TGTGCCAGCAGTGAATGGGGGACAGGTAACAATCAGCCCCAGCATTTT. As protein: CASSEWGTGNNQPQHF.

The chain joins TRBV30 to TRBJ1-3, with D perhaps TRBD1 (5 bases). V was shortened by 0 bases and J by 4 bases, with 10 bases between the two germline ends. Germline-derived CDR1 and CDR2 are GTSNPN and SVGIG (reference sequence). This CDR3 has 14 amino acids. CDR3 bases: TGTGCCTGGAGTGTACTCCCAGGGGGAAACACCATATATTTT. It codes for CAWSVLPGGNTIYF.

The DNA for the CDR3 is TGTGCCAGCAGTTCCACAGGGGGCTTCCACTATGGCTACACCTTC. Its translation is CASSSTGGFHYGYTF. This chain links TRBV6-5 with TRBJ1-2; TRBD1 matches 9 bases. This CDR3 is built from 15 residues. Trimming cost V 4 bases and J 3 bases; bases outside gene matches: 6. Germline assignment: CDR1 MNHEY and CDR2 SVGAGI.

This clone was seen a handful of times. This chain links TRBV10-2 with TRBJ1-2, with no clear D. Germline V lookup: CDR1 WSHSY, CDR2 SAAADI. This CDR3 has 15 residues. V was cut by 6 bases and J by 0 bases, with 14 bases left in between. Here the CDR3 reads CASRDDNAANYGYTF. The CDR3 region has the DNA TGCGCCAGCAGGGACGACAACGCAGCTAACTATGGCTACACCTTC.

V gene TRBV5-1 combines with J gene TRBJ2-1; D possibly matches TRBD1 or TRBD2 (5 bases each). V lost 5 bases to trimming and J lost 8 bases, with 17 bases between them. Germline CDR1 is SGHRS and CDR2 is YFSETQ. The CDR3 runs to 14 residues. The CDR3 bases are TGCGCCAGCAGTTTTCCCCCGTCGGGGCATGAGCAGTTCTTC. As protein: CASSFPPSGHEQFF.

The genes are TRBV1 and TRBJ2-2; the table's D call TRBD2 went unverified against the DNA. TRBV1 is tagged as a pseudogene. The CDR3 sequence is 13 residues long. The DNA for the CDR3 is TGCACCAGCTTTAGCGGGAGGGCCGGGGAGCTGTTTTTT. This sequence encodes CTSFSGRAGELFF.

This clone was found a few times. The chain joins TRBV25-1 to TRBJ2-2, with D unclear. Between the trimmed V and J ends, which lost 1 base and 6 bases, there was a span of 9 bases. The CDR3 loop spans 14 amino acids. The germline CDR1 and CDR2 sequences are MGHDK and SYGVNS. CDR3 region: CASSELGAPGELFF. The CDR3 DNA sequence: TGTGCCAGCAGTGAATTAGGAGCGCCCGGGGAGCTGTTTTTT.

In this sample, this clone turned up a few times. The J gene is TRBJ2-5, the V gene TRBV7-6; D not resolved. Germline loops: CDR1 SGHVS, CDR2 FNYEAQ. CDR3 size: 13 residues. Trimming removed 5 bases at V and 5 bases at J, with 12 bases between. CDR3 amino acids: CASSPGVRETQYF. CDR3 sequence (DNA): TGTGCCAGCAGCCCAGGAGTTCGGGAGACCCAGTACTTC.